The rows below give T cell receptor beta chains drawn from one sample of a study of blood T cells in healthy people across ages. MiXCR was run by TCRdb on the 5' RACE reads, yielding one entry per CDR3 protein. The repertoire has approximately 800,000 distinct CDR3 sequences, more than 20% of them found once; the top ten carry 3.7%. The sample was also linked to a second study, of T cells of mothers and their children.

Sequencing was carried out using blood. The receptor source for this set is a boy aged 5-17 years in good health. Each CDR3 is given with its conserved first and last residue.

TRBV4-2	NA	CASSQLFAPRETQYF
TRBV7-9	TRBJ2-4	CASSWTGAGNIQYF
TRBV29-1	TRBJ1-1	CSVEVARIMNTEAFF
TRBV7-9	TRBJ2-1	CASRAQETSYNEQFF
TRBV12-3/TRBV12-4	TRBJ2-3	CASSPLAGITDTQYF
TRBV4-3	TRBJ1-4	CASSPTGSVNEKLFF
TRBV6-6	TRBJ1-2	CASSRGQGVDGYTF
TRBV20-1	NA	CGAPMPRGVAGGPHEQYF
TRBV4-3	TRBJ2-2	CASSRGTSGGLNTGELFF
TRBV10-3	TRBJ2-3	CAISEFTSTDTQYF
TRBV2	TRBJ1-5	CASSAMNQPQHF
TRBV6-5	TRBJ1-4	CASSYIQGAEKLFF
TRBV20-1	TRBJ1-1	CSAPGGGRLFPEAFF
TRBV27	TRBJ1-1	CASSLMGGVANTEAFF
TRBV5-1	TRBJ1-1	CASSLEGGHTEAFF
TRBV6-2/TRBV6-3	TRBJ2-5	CASSYSRLREQYF
TRBV10-3	TRBJ1-2	CAITLDRAGWTF
TRBV5-6	TRBJ2-1	CASSFSLVRDRLYNEQFF
TRBV7-6	TRBJ1-1	CASSLAQGVGTEAFF
TRBV28	TRBJ2-5	CASTLSGAETQYF
TRBV7-9	TRBJ2-5	CASHRGLRETQYF
TRBV19	NA	CASSNRASNEQFF
TRBV20-1	NA	CSASTGIDSYEQYF
TRBV7-9	TRBJ1-2	CASTVDRANPLYGYTF
TRBV2	TRBJ2-5	CASSGGTQETQYF
TRBV7-2	NA	CASSQDSTSSYEQYF
TRBV20-1	TRBJ1-6	CSAVDRTYNSPLHF
TRBV10-3	NA	CATHPGLARNEQYF
TRBV10-3	TRBJ2-3	CAIRCRLAGSGTDTQYF
TRBV20-1	TRBJ2-5	CSAGGAQEETQYF
TRBV29-1	TRBJ2-7	CSARDMTYEQYF
TRBV7-2	NA	CASSQGAFEQYF
TRBV9	TRBJ1-1	CASSAGLQNTEAFF
TRBV4-3	TRBJ2-5	CASSQDNSETQYF
TRBV11-2	TRBJ1-2	CASSSGDTNYGYTF
TRBV28	TRBJ1-4	CASKPGGAGEKLFF
TRBV29-1	TRBJ2-1	CSVQGGSLNEQFF
TRBV10-3	TRBJ1-2	CAIRSVLRGLEGYTF
TRBV29-1	TRBJ2-5	CSVADRRPQETQYF
TRBV7-2	NA	CASSLAYGQGWAYEQYF
TRBV28	TRBJ1-4	CASRQNFRDTVFEKLFF
TRBV15	TRBJ2-2	CATSRGQKNTGELFF
TRBV28	TRBJ1-3	CASSWGGGNTIYF
TRBV6-5	TRBJ1-1	CASSSTNTEAFF
TRBV3-1	NA	CASSHKPSGNYNEQFF
TRBV5-5	TRBJ1-2	CASSFAQGDGYTF
TRBV28	TRBJ2-1	CATSSPPSNEQFF
TRBV4-1	TRBJ2-5	CASSQLLAGGPQETQYF
TRBV7-8	TRBJ1-2	CASSPKQGRGNYGYTF
TRBV3-1	TRBJ2-1	CASSPTSSGRFWNEQFF
TRBV7-6	TRBJ1-1	CASSEGLDSTEAFF
TRBV4-3	TRBJ2-1	CASSQEGYEQFF
TRBV7-9	TRBJ2-7	CASSDLTGGYEQYF